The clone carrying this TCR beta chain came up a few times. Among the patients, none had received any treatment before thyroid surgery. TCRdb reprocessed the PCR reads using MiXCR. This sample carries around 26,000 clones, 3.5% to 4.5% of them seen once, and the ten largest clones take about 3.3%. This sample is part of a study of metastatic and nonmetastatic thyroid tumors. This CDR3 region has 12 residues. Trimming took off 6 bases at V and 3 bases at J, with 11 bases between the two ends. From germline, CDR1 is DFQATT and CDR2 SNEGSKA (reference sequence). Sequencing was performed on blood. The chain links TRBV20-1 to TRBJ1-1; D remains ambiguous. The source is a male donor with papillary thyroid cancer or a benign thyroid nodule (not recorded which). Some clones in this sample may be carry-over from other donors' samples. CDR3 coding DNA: TGCAGTGCCCGAAATCGGGACACTGAAGCTTTCTTT. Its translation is CSARNRDTEAFF.